Sequencing of this TCR beta chain was carried out in a study of T cell repertoires in aging, cancer and after chemotherapy. The wider study: Chronic lymphocytic leukemia patients on fludarabine- or bendamustine-based regimens gave paired samples before and after chemotherapy. About 10 million TCR reads made up the full dataset. Study-wide results and limits: In hematological cancer patients, infiltrated lymphoid organs may have impaired thymic emigration or peripheral T cell expansion. Untreated cancer patients had significantly lower blood TCR diversity than age-matched healthy donors.

TRB rearrangements spanning V, D and J were amplified using mixed TRB-A/B primers. In TCRdb, the multiplex PCR reads were re-called with MiXCR into one record per CDR3 protein. The table records under 6,500 distinct CDR3 sequences, 25% to 35% of them present only once. In this sample, this clonotype is medium-sized. No antigen is known for it. Amplification of TCR beta used genomic DNA extracted from peripheral blood. The V and J ends lost 2 bases and 7 bases respectively, with 12 bases between them. Germline CDR1 and CDR2: SQVTM and ANQGSEA. This CDR3 is built from 12 residues. The TCR was taken from a human donor with a blood cancer. This chain uses TRBV29-1 with TRBJ2-7; D remains ambiguous. The sample taken for sequencing was blood. CDR3 region: CSVETGAVEQYF. The CDR3 nucleotides are TGCAGCGTTGAAACGGGTGCTGTGGAGCAGTACTTC.